Listed below are T cell receptor beta chains from one sample, sequenced in a study of T-cell reconstitution after alpha-beta-depleted transplantation in children. TCRdb reanalysed the PCR reads using MiXCR and keeps one entry per CDR3 protein. This sample has some 600,000 distinct CDR3 sequences, with 10% to 15% found just once. The specimen comprised PBMCs, mostly from graft donor cells, sampled 360 days after TCRalphabeta/CD19-depleted stem cell transplant. These receptor sequences come from a male patient between 10 and 17 years old who had a stem cell transplant for acute myeloid leukemia, so the T cells may come from the graft donor. The CDR3 runs from the conserved cysteine through the conserved F or W. The D gene is left open where the match is weak. Size values are once, few and many counts, or a class for expanded clones, and some rows have none.

D,J,size,V,DNA,CDR3
TRBD1,TRBJ2-7,few,TRBV12-3/TRBV12-4,TGTGCCAGCAGTTCCCGACAGGGCGTATACGAGCAGTACTTC,CASSSRQGVYEQYF
TRBD1,TRBJ1-3,few,TRBV7-9,TGTGCCAGCAGCGTAATGACAGGGAAGGCAGGAAACACCATATATTTT,CASSVMTGKAGNTIYF
TRBD2,TRBJ2-6,many,TRBV18,TGTGCCAGCTCCCTCCTAGCGGAAAGGCCCTCTCGGGCCAACGTCCTGACTTTC,CASSLLAERPSRANVLTF
NA,TRBJ2-7,many,TRBV2,TGTGCCAGCAGTGCTTTCGGCGAGCAGTACTTC,CASSAFGEQYF
TRBD1,TRBJ1-2,NA,TRBV6-5,TGTGCCAGCAGTTACAACAGGGGATCCTATGGCTACACCTTC,CASSYNRGSYGYTF
NA,TRBJ2-3,NA,TRBV29-1,TGCAGCGTTGGACCCGGTAGCGCAGATACGCAGTATTTT,CSVGPGSADTQYF
TRBD2,TRBJ2-7,NA,TRBV5-1,TGCGCCAGCAGCCAGGCGGCTAGCGGGAGATGGGAGCAGTACTTC,CASSQAASGRWEQYF
NA,TRBJ1-2,few,TRBV12-3/TRBV12-4,NA,CATTFGAGYGYTF
TRBD2,TRBJ2-2,NA,TRBV18,TGTGCCAGCTCACCACCTCTAGCGGGAATCCGTACCGGGGAGCTGTTTTTT,CASSPPLAGIRTGELFF
NA,TRBJ2-3,NA,TRBV28,TGTGCCAGCAGCTCTGGACCTCCCCCCGGTACGCAGTATTTT,CASSSGPPPGTQYF
NA,TRBJ2-1,NA,TRBV28,TGTGCCAGCAGGGGCAGGGTGGTCCACAATGAGCAGTTCTTC,CASRGRVVHNEQFF
NA,TRBJ2-1,few,TRBV28,TGTGCCAGCAGAACACACGGGATCAATGAGCAGTTCTTC,CASRTHGINEQFF
TRBD1,TRBJ2-7,NA,TRBV15,TGTGCCACCAGCAGAGGACAGGGAACCTACGAGCAGTACTTC,CATSRGQGTYEQYF
NA,TRBJ1-5,many,TRBV10-3,TGTGCCATCATGGGAATTGGTCAGCCCCAGCATTTT,CAIMGIGQPQHF
NA,TRBJ2-7,many,TRBV28,TGTGCCAGCAGTTTGAGTTCCTTAGGGGGAGGCCCCTCCTACGAGCAGTACTTC,CASSLSSLGGGPSYEQYF
NA,TRBJ2-7,few,TRBV12-3/TRBV12-4,TGTGCCAGCAGTGCACTGGGTCCCGGACTTTTCTCCTACGAGCAGTACTTC,CASSALGPGLFSYEQYF
TRBD1,TRBJ2-2,NA,TRBV4-2,TGTGCCAGCAGCCAAGAAACTCCGGGACAGGGTGCCGGGGAGCTGTTTTTT,CASSQETPGQGAGELFF
TRBD2,TRBJ2-7,few,TRBV28,TGTGCCAGCAGTTCCACGGGACTAGCGGGAGGAGAGGAGCAGTACTTC,CASSSTGLAGGEEQYF
NA,TRBJ1-1,few,TRBV5-6,TGTGCCAGCAGCTTGGCTTATGGGGAAGGCACTGAAGCTTTCTTT,CASSLAYGEGTEAFF
NA,TRBJ2-1,many,TRBV2,TGTGCCAGCAGTGTCGGGCGGGGTCCCCACAATGAGCAGTTCTTC,CASSVGRGPHNEQFF
TRBD2,TRBJ2-4,NA,TRBV5-1,TGCGCCAGCAGCTCGTCTAGCGGGAGGTTGGACATTCAGTACTTC,CASSSSSGRLDIQYF
NA,TRBJ2-1,NA,TRBV6-2/TRBV6-3,TGTGCCAGCGGGCTAGCGTTTAGGAGGATCGCTTCCTACAATGAGCAGTTCTTC,CASGLAFRRIASYNEQFF
TRBD2,TRBJ2-7,few,TRBV28,TGTGCCAGCAGTTTATTGCGGGAGTGGACCTACGAGCAGTACTTC,CASSLLREWTYEQYF
TRBD2,TRBJ2-7,NA,TRBV20-1,TGCAGTGCTAAGGCTAGCGGGACCTACGAGCAGTACTTC,CSAKASGTYEQYF
NA,TRBJ2-3,NA,TRBV20-1,TGCAGTGCCCCAGTTGCGGAATCCACAGATACGCAGTATTTT,CSAPVAESTDTQYF
TRBD1,TRBJ1-6,NA,TRBV28,TGTGCCAGCAGTTACCGGGACAGGAGGAGAATTGGTTCACCCCTCCACTTT,CASSYRDRRRIGSPLHF
TRBD2,TRBJ2-3,many,TRBV7-6,TGTGCCAGCAGCAGGCACCTAGCGGGAGGAGGACCCACAGATACGCAGTATTTT,CASSRHLAGGGPTDTQYF
TRBD1,TRBJ2-5,NA,TRBV10-3,TGTGCCATCAGTGAGTCGGACAGGGGGCTGGAGACCCAGTACTTC,CAISESDRGLETQYF
TRBD2,TRBJ2-3,NA,TRBV6-5,TGTGCCAGCAGTTACTTCGGTAGCGGGAGGAGCACAGATACGCAGTATTTT,CASSYFGSGRSTDTQYF
NA,TRBJ2-3,few,TRBV9,TGTGCCAGCAGCGTAGGTAATTACCACTCCGACACAGATACGCAGTATTTT,CASSVGNYHSDTDTQYF
NA,TRBJ2-1,few,TRBV4-3,TGCGCCAGCAGCCGGACCAGAGAAGGGCGGACAACCAGTGAGCAGTTCTTC,CASSRTREGRTTSEQFF
NA,TRBJ2-2,few,TRBV20-1,TGCAGTGCTAGAGATATCTCGAACACCGGGGAGCTGTTTTTT,CSARDISNTGELFF
TRBD2,TRBJ2-3,few,TRBV11-2,TGTGCCAGCAGCTTAGAACCGGGACTAGCGGGGATCCTTAGCACAGATACGCAGTATTTT,CASSLEPGLAGILSTDTQYF
NA,TRBJ2-3,NA,TRBV15,TGTGCCACCAGCAGTTTTGGCGAAGTAGCAGATACGCAGTATTTT,CATSSFGEVADTQYF
TRBD2,TRBJ2-5,few,TRBV4-3,TGCGCCAGCAGCCCATTGGGACTAGCGGTTCCAGAGACCCAGTACTTC,CASSPLGLAVPETQYF
NA,TRBJ2-7,few,TRBV29-1,TGCAGCGTTGCCTACGGTCAGAGCTCCTACGAGCAGTACTTC,CSVAYGQSSYEQYF
NA,TRBJ1-2,many,TRBV21-1,TGTGCCAGCAGCAAGAACCACCGGGTGGGTGGCTACACCTTC,CASSKNHRVGGYTF
NA,TRBJ2-1,many,TRBV27,TGTGCCAGCAGTTTAATAGGGAGCTCCTACAATGAGCAGTTCTTC,CASSLIGSSYNEQFF
NA,TRBJ1-2,few,TRBV29-1,TGCAGCGTTGAAGGCTTTTTTCCTCCCGTGGGGGGCTACACCTTC,CSVEGFFPPVGGYTF
NA,TRBJ2-7,many,TRBV12-3/TRBV12-4,TGTGCCAGCAGTCCCCTAGGCGTACTACCTTACTCCTACGAGCAGTACTTC,CASSPLGVLPYSYEQYF
TRBD2,TRBJ2-2,NA,TRBV20-1,TGCAGTGCTAGAGGGCTAGCGGGGTTTTCACCCGGGGAGCTGTTTTTT,CSARGLAGFSPGELFF
NA,TRBJ2-1,NA,TRBV7-2,TGTGCCAGCAGCTTCGGCAGGGGGGATGAGCAGTTCTTC,CASSFGRGDEQFF
NA,TRBJ2-6,NA,TRBV28,TGTGCCACTCAGGACAGTCCCCTTCGGGCCAACGTCCTGACTTTC,CATQDSPLRANVLTF
NA,TRBJ2-7,NA,TRBV15,TGTGCCACCAGCAGAGATAATGGATTCGGACTGAACTACGAGCAGTACTTC,CATSRDNGFGLNYEQYF
NA,TRBJ2-6,few,TRBV29-1,TGCAGCGTTGAAATGAAGGGGTCCGGGGCCAACGTCCTGACTTTC,CSVEMKGSGANVLTF
TRBD2,TRBJ2-2,NA,TRBV3-1,TGTGCCAGCACCCTGACTAGCGGCCTCACCGGGGAGCTGTTTTTT,CASTLTSGLTGELFF
NA,TRBJ2-6,NA,TRBV7-2,TGTGCCAGCAGCTTACAAGTCTGGGCCAACGTCCTGACTTTC,CASSLQVWANVLTF
TRBD1,TRBJ2-2,NA,TRBV7-6,TGTGCCAGCAGCTTAGCCGGGACAGGGACCACCGGGGAGCTGTTTTTT,CASSLAGTGTTGELFF
TRBD2,TRBJ2-1,few,TRBV28,TGTGCCAGCAGTCTAGCGGGAGGGCCGTCAATTGAGCAGTTCTTC,CASSLAGGPSIEQFF
TRBD2,TRBJ2-7,few,TRBV19,TGTGCCAGTAGTATCGCGAGAAATAGCGGGATTTCCTACGAGCAGTACTTC,CASSIARNSGISYEQYF
TRBD1,TRBJ1-2,few,TRBV29-1,TGCAGCGTTGCGGGACAGGCATTTAACTATGGCTACACCTTC,CSVAGQAFNYGYTF
NA,TRBJ2-7,many,TRBV7-2,TGTGCCAGCAGCCATTATTTCCGGGACTTCCATTCCTACGAGCAGTACTTC,CASSHYFRDFHSYEQYF